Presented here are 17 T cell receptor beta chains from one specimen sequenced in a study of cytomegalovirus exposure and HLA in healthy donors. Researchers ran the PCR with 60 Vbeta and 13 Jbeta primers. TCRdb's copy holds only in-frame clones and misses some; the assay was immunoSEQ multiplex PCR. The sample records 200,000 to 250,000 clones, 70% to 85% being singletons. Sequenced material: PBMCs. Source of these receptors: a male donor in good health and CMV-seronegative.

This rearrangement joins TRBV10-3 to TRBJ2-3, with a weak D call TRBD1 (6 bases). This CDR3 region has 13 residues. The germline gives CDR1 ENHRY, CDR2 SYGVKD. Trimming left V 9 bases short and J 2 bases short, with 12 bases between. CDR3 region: CAIRDKSTDTQYF. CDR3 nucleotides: TGTGCCATTCGGGACAAGTCCACAGATACGCAGTATTTT.

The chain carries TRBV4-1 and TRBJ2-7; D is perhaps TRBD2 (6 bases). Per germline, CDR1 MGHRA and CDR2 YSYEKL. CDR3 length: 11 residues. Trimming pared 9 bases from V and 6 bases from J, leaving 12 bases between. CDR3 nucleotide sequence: TGCGCCAGTTCGGGGGACTTCGAGCAGTACTTC. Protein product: CASSGDFEQYF.

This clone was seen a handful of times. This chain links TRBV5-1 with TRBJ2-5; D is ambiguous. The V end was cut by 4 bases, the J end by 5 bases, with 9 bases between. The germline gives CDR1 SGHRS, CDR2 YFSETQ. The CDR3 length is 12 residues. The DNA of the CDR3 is TGCGCCAGCAGCGGAGTCGGTGAGACCCAGTACTTC. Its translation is CASSGVGETQYF. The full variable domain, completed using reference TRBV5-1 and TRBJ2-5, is KAGVTQTPRYLIKTRGQQVTLSCSPISGHRSVSWYQQTPGQGLQFLFEYFSETQRNKGNFPGRFSGRQFSNSRSEMNVSTLELGDSALYLCASSGVGETQYFGPGTRLLVL.

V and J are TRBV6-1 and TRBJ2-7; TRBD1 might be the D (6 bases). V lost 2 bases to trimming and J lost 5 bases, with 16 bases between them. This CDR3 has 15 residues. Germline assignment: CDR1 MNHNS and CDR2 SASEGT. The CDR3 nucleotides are TGTGCCAGCAGTGAATGGGCAGGGGTGCGGAACGAGCAGTACTTC. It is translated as CASSEWAGVRNEQYF.

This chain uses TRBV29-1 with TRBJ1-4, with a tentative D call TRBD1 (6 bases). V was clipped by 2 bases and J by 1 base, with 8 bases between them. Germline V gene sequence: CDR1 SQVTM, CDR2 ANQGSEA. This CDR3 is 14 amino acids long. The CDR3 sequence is CSVEKQGTNEKLFF. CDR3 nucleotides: TGCAGCGTTGAAAAACAGGGAACTAATGAAAAACTGTTTTTT.

CDR3 sequence: CASSGVGDEQYF. DNA for the CDR3: TGTGCCAGCAGCGGCGTGGGAGACGAGCAGTACTTC. The V and J genes are TRBV9 and TRBJ2-5, with D possibly TRBD2 on 5 matching bases. The J call may be in error: the DNA end matches TRBJ2-7 better. Germline V gene data show CDR1 as SGDLS and CDR2 as YYNGEE. The CDR3 runs to 12 residues.

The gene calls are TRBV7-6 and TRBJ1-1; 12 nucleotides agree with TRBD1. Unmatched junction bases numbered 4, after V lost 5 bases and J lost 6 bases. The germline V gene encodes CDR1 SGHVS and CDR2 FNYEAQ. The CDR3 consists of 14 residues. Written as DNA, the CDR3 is TGTGCCAGCAGCCCCGGGACAGGGGGCCCTGAAGCTTTCTTT. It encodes CASSPGTGGPEAFF.

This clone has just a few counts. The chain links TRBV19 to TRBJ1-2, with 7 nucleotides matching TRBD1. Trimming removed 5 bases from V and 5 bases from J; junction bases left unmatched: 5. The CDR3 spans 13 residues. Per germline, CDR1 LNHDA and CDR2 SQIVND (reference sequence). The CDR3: CASSWDRNYGYTF. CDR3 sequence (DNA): TGTGCCAGTAGTTGGGACAGAAATTATGGCTACACCTTC.

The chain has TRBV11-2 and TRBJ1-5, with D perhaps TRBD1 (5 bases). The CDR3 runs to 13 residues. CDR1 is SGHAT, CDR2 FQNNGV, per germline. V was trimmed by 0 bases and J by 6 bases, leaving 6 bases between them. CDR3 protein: CASSLDRVQPQHF. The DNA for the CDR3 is TGTGCCAGCAGCTTAGACAGGGTTCAGCCCCAGCATTTT.

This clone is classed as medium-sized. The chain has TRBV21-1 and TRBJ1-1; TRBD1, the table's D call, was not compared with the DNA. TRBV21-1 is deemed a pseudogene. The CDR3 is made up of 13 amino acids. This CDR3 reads CASSKGGQAEAFF. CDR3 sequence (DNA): TGTGCCAGCAGCAAAGGCGGACAGGCTGAAGCTTTCTTT.

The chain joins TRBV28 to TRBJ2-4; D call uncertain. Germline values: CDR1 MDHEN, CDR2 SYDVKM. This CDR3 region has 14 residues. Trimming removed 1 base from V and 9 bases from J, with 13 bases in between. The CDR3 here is CASSLYSPDGIQYF. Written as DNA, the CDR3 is TGTGCCAGCAGTTTATACAGCCCTGACGGCATTCAGTACTTC.

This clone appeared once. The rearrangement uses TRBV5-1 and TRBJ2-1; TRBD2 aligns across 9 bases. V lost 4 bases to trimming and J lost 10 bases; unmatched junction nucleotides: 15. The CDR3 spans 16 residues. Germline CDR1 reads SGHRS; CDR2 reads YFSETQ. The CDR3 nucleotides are TGCGCCAGCAGCCCAAGAGGTCTAGCGGGAACGAAGGAGCAGTTCTTC. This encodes CASSPRGLAGTKEQFF.

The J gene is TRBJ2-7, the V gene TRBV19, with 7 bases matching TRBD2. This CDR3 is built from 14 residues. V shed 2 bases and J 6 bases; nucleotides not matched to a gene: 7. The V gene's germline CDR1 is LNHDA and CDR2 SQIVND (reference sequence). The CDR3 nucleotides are TGTGCCAGTAGTATAAAGGTCAGGGAGGGCGAGCAGTACTTC. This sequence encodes CASSIKVREGEQYF.

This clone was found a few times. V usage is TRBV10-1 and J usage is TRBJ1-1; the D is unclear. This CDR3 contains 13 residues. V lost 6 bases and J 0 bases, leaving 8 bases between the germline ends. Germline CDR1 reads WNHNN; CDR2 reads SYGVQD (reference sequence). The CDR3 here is CASRAKVNTEAFF. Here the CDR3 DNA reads TGCGCCAGCAGGGCCAAAGTGAACACTGAAGCTTTCTTT.

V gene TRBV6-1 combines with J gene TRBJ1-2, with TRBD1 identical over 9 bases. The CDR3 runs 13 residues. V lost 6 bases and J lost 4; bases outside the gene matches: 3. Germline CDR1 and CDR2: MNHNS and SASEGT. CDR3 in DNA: TGTGCCAGCAGGGGGACAGGGACCTATGGCTACACCTTC. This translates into CASRGTGTYGYTF.

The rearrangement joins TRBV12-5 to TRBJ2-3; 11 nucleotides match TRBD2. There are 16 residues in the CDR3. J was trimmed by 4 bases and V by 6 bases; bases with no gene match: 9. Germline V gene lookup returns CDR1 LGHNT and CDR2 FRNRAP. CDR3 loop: CASGLRTSGPSDTQYF. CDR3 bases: TGTGCTAGTGGGCTTAGGACTAGCGGGCCTTCAGATACGCAGTATTTT.

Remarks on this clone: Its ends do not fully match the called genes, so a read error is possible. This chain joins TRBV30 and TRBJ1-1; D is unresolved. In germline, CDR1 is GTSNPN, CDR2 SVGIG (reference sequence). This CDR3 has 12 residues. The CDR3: CAWRRALAEAFF. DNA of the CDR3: TGTGCTTGGAGGCGGGCCTTAGCTGAAGCTTTCTTT.